The 28 T cell receptor beta chains below come from one sample, sequenced in a study of blood T cell repertoires in COVID-19. Sequencing was performed with immunoSEQ multiplex PCR; in TCRdb, only in-frame clones are kept and a portion is missing. The data show under 200,000 clones, 82% seen once. Sequences were obtained from PBMCs or T cells enriched from blood (not recorded which). The source of these receptors is a woman aged 60-75 years with acute COVID-19.

V and J are TRBV7-9 and TRBJ1-3, with D unresolved. This CDR3 spans 16 amino acids. V lost 3 bases and J lost 0, with 12 bases in between. Germline V lookup: CDR1 SEHNR, CDR2 FQNEAQ (reference sequence). The DNA for the CDR3 is TGTGCCAGCAGCTTGGGTCGGGTTGACTCTGGAAACACCATATATTTT. It translates to CASSLGRVDSGNTIYF.

V is TRBV5-4 and J is TRBJ2-2; D gene ambiguous. The germline gives CDR1 SGHNT, CDR2 YYREEE (reference sequence). CDR3 length: 15 residues. The V gene lost 4 bases and the J gene lost 1 base, with 11 bases spanning the gap. The CDR3 region has the DNA TGTGCCAGCAGCGTCAGACTGCAGAACACCGGGGAGCTGTTTTTT. Its protein is CASSVRLQNTGELFF. Full variable domain (rest looked up from reference TRBV5-4 and TRBJ2-2): ETGVTQSPTHLIKTRGQQVTLRCSSQSGHNTVSWYQQALGQGPQFIFQYYREEENGRGNFPPRFSGLQFPNYSSELNVNALELDDSALYLCASSVRLQNTGELFFGEGSRLTVL.

This chain uses TRBV7-2 with TRBJ2-1; 8 bases are shared with TRBD2. The CDR3 is made up of 16 amino acids. CDR1 is SGHTA and CDR2 is FQGNSA in the germline V gene. Trimming at V came to 5 bases and at J to 0 bases, leaving 6 bases not matched to a gene. DNA for the CDR3: TGTGCCAGCAGCCCGAGGAGCGGGAGCTCCTACAATGAGCAGTTCTTC. It yields the protein CASSPRSGSSYNEQFF.

This clone was recorded only once. This chain uses TRBV30 with TRBJ1-2; 8 positions match TRBD1. CDR3 length equals 12 residues. Per the germline V gene, CDR1 is GTSNPN and CDR2 is SVGIG (reference sequence). V dropped 5 bases and J dropped 7; count of bases not matched to a gene: 6. The CDR3 protein is CAWQGQEGGYTF. DNA for the CDR3: TGTGCCTGGCAGGGACAGGAAGGTGGCTACACCTTC.

The chain links TRBV10-3 to TRBJ1-2; TRBD1 matches at 10 bases. CDR1 is ENHRY, CDR2 SYGVKD, per germline. V was clipped by 4 bases and J by 6 bases; unmatched bases: 2. The CDR3 is 13 amino acids. The CDR3 sequence is CAISGGQGNGYTF. CDR3 bases: TGTGCCATCAGTGGGGGACAGGGGAATGGCTACACCTTC.

The V gene is TRBV6-2 or TRBV6-3, the J gene TRBJ2-5, with 9 bases that match TRBD1. Germline CDR1 is MNHEY and CDR2 is SVGEGT. Trimming took 4 bases from V and 3 from J; bases not matched to a gene: 12. This CDR3 is built from 17 residues. CDR3 DNA: TGTGCCAGCAGTTGGGACAGGGCCGGGATCCCAAAAGAGACCCAGTACTTC. It yields the protein CASSWDRAGIPKETQYF.

The DNA of the CDR3 is TGCAGTGCTAGTTTAATTACAGGGAATGAGCAGTTCTTC. Amino acid sequence: CSASLITGNEQFF. The rearrangement uses TRBV20-1 and TRBJ2-1; D is perhaps TRBD1 (6 bases). Trimming left V 3 bases short and J 7 bases short, with 13 bases between. This CDR3 contains 13 residues. Per the germline V gene, CDR1 is DFQATT and CDR2 is SNEGSKA (reference sequence).

The rearrangement links TRBV7-2 to TRBJ2-1, with D possibly being TRBD2 (5 bases). From germline, CDR1 is SGHTA and CDR2 FQGNSA. The CDR3 is made up of 14 amino acids. Deletions cut 7 bases from V and 6 bases from J, with 16 bases between. In DNA, the CDR3 is TGTGCCAGCAAACTTAGGCCTAGCACCAATGAGCAGTTCTTC. It specifies CASKLRPSTNEQFF. Full variable domain (remainder filled in from reference TRBV7-2 and TRBJ2-1): GAGVSQSPSNKVTEKGKDVELRCDPISGHTALYWYRQSLGQGLEFLIYFQGNSAPDKSGLPSDRFSAERTGGSVSTLTIQRTQQEDSAVYLCASKLRPSTNEQFFGPGTRLTVL.

The chain is built from TRBV7-6 and TRBJ2-1; 10 bases line up with TRBD2. Trimming took 3 bases from V and 10 from J; bases not matched to a gene: 9. The germline V gene has CDR1 SGHVS and CDR2 FNYEAQ. This CDR3 contains 15 residues. DNA of the CDR3: TGTGCCAGCAGCTTGGCCCTAGCGGGAGTTCGGGAGCAGTTCTTC. It is translated as CASSLALAGVREQFF.

The rearrangement links TRBV3-1 (or the pseudogene TRBV3-2) to TRBJ2-1; perhaps TRBD1 as D (5 bases). CDR1 and CDR2 from the germline V gene are LGHDT and YNNKEL (reference sequence). Trimming left V 5 bases short and J 10 bases short, with 24 bases between. The CDR3 totals 16 residues. CDR3: CASSRELTRAIEEQFF. CDR3 DNA: TGTGCCAGCAGCAGGGAACTTACCAGGGCAATAGAGGAGCAGTTCTTC.

J is TRBJ1-1 and V is TRBV9; D possibly corresponds to TRBD1 (6 bases). In germline, CDR1 is SGDLS, CDR2 YYNGEE. This CDR3 contains 16 residues. V lost 5 bases and J 3 bases, leaving 20 bases between the germline ends. CDR3 sequence reads: CASSSGVGAQDTEAFF. In DNA form, the CDR3 reads TGTGCCAGCAGTTCAGGGGTGGGGGCCCAGGACACTGAAGCTTTCTTT.

This clone turned up a few times. This chain joins TRBV28 and TRBJ2-1; 7 nucleotides match TRBD2. V shed 11 bases and J 0 bases; nucleotides not matched to a gene: 7. Germline assignment: CDR1 MDHEN and CDR2 SYDVKM. This CDR3 spans 14 amino acids. CDR3 sequence: CAATGTISYNEQFF. In nucleotides, the CDR3 is TGTGCCGCCACCGGGACTATCTCCTACAATGAGCAGTTCTTC.

This clone was detected only a few times. The rearrangement joins TRBV28 to TRBJ1-2, with D maybe TRBD1 (6 bases). CDR3 length: 12 amino acids. Looked up from germline, CDR1 is MDHEN and CDR2 is SYDVKM. V dropped 6 bases and J dropped 5 bases, with 10 bases sitting between them. The CDR3 DNA sequence: TGTGCCAGCAGCAAGGGGGGGTATGGCTACACCTTC. As protein: CASSKGGYGYTF.

The chain couples TRBV13 to TRBJ2-3; 8 bases agree with TRBD2. CDR3 length: 17 residues. Germline V gene data show CDR1 as PRHDT and CDR2 as FYEKMQ (reference sequence). The J segment lost 4 bases and the V segment lost 5 bases, leaving 14 bases of the junction unmatched. Here the CDR3 reads CASSVAYYSGKSDTQYF. DNA for the CDR3: TGTGCCAGCAGCGTCGCATATTATAGCGGGAAATCAGATACGCAGTATTTT.

The chain is built from TRBV9 and TRBJ2-1; D is ambiguous. The CDR3 is 15 residues long. Trimming took 3 bases from V and 2 from J, leaving 12 bases between them. Germline V gene data show CDR1 as SGDLS and CDR2 as YYNGEE. The CDR3 reads CASSGSEVTYNEQFF. The CDR3 DNA reads TGTGCCAGCAGCGGGTCAGAGGTGACCTACAATGAGCAGTTCTTC.

This chain joins TRBV3-1 (or the pseudogene TRBV3-2) and TRBJ2-5; TRBD2 aligns across 8 bases. Germline V lookup: CDR1 LGHDT, CDR2 YNNKEL (reference sequence). The CDR3 loop spans 16 amino acids. Trimming took 4 bases from V and 5 from J; bases not matched to a gene: 12. The CDR3 DNA follows: TGTGCCAGCAGCCGGCAAAGCGGGGGACGAGGGGAGACCCAGTACTTC. Encoded protein: CASSRQSGGRGETQYF.

This chain connects TRBV13 to TRBJ1-5; D remains ambiguous. The CDR3 length is 12 residues. V lost 5 bases and J 4 bases, leaving 6 bases between the germline ends. In germline, CDR1 is PRHDT, CDR2 FYEKMQ (reference sequence). The DNA for the CDR3 is TGTGCCAGCAGCCTCTATAATCAGCCCCAGCATTTT. Amino acid sequence: CASSLYNQPQHF.

The chain is built from TRBV5-1 and TRBJ2-5, with TRBD2 matching over 7 bases. The CDR3 is 16 amino acids. Trimming removed 0 bases from V and 2 bases from J; junction bases left unmatched: 7. The germline V gene encodes CDR1 SGHRS and CDR2 YFSETQ. This CDR3 reads CASSLGLARRQETQYF. CDR3 nucleotides: TGCGCCAGCAGCTTGGGACTAGCCAGACGGCAAGAGACCCAGTACTTC.

This sequence joins TRBV6-1 and TRBJ2-7, with D tentatively TRBD2 (6 bases). Trimming stripped 6 bases from V and 2 bases from J, with 14 bases between. Germline V CDR1 and CDR2: MNHNS, SASEGT. The CDR3 loop spans 14 amino acids. In nucleotides, the CDR3 is TGTGCCAGCAGCCACCCCGGGGGACCCTACGAGCAGTACTTC. It is translated as CASSHPGGPYEQYF.

V gene TRBV30 combines with J gene TRBJ2-5; 8 bases match TRBD1. CDR3 size: 13 residues. V trimming: 5 bases; J trimming: 5 bases; junction bases outside the gene matches: 7. CDR1 and CDR2 from the germline V gene are GTSNPN and SVGIG (reference sequence). The chain's CDR3 is CAWGQGALETQYF. Here the CDR3 DNA reads TGTGCCTGGGGTCAGGGGGCCTTGGAGACCCAGTACTTC. The entire variable domain, with the rest obtained from reference TRBV30 and TRBJ2-5, is as follows: SQTIHQWPATLVQPVGSPLSLECTVEGTSNPNLYWYRQAAGRGLQLLFYSVGIGQISSEVPQNLSASRPQDRQFILSSKKLLLSDSGFYLCAWGQGALETQYFGPGTRLLVL.

This chain connects TRBV5-3 to TRBJ2-5, with D possibly TRBD1 on 6 matching bases. TRBV5-3 qualifies as an ORF whose function is uncertain. V shed 4 bases and J shed 4 bases, with 14 bases lying between them. The CDR3 loop spans 14 amino acids. The chain's CDR3 is CARSQESRGETQYF. CDR3 coding DNA: TGTGCCAGAAGCCAGGAATCCAGGGGAGAGACCCAGTACTTC.

This clone was detected many times. The genes are TRBV3-1 (or the pseudogene TRBV3-2) and TRBJ1-1; D is unresolved. The germline V and J ends were trimmed by 5 bases and 7 bases, with 11 bases remaining between them. Germline V gives CDR1 LGHDT, CDR2 YNNKEL (reference sequence). The CDR3 consists of 12 residues. CDR3 protein: CASSDLASEAFF. The CDR3 DNA reads TGTGCCAGCAGCGACCTCGCTAGTGAAGCTTTCTTT.

V gene TRBV19 combines with J gene TRBJ2-3; 7 nucleotides align to TRBD2. In germline, CDR1 is LNHDA, CDR2 SQIVND (reference sequence). V lost 4 bases, J lost 0 bases, and 7 bases stayed unmatched. The CDR3 contains 16 residues. This CDR3 is CASSRAGGGSTDTQYF. CDR3 sequence (DNA): TGTGCCAGTAGTAGGGCTGGCGGGGGAAGCACAGATACGCAGTATTTT. Based on the CDR3 plus reference TRBV19 and TRBJ2-3, the full variable domain is DGGITQSPKYLFRKEGQNVTLSCEQNLNHDAMYWYRQDPGQGLRLIYYSQIVNDFQKGDIAEGYSVSREKKESFPLTVTSAQKNPTAFYLCASSRAGGGSTDTQYFGPGTRLTVL.

This clone was seen a few times. The genes are TRBV29-1 and TRBJ1-2; 7 nucleotides align to TRBD1. Trimming took 2 bases from V and 8 from J; bases not matched to a gene: 11. CDR1 is SQVTM, CDR2 ANQGSEA, per germline. The CDR3 consists of 14 residues. The CDR3: CSVESRGAAEGYTF. The CDR3 bases are TGCAGCGTTGAATCCAGGGGGGCAGCTGAAGGCTACACCTTC.

The chain is built from TRBV9 and TRBJ2-1; 8 nucleotides line up with TRBD1. With 2 bases clipped from V and 3 bases from J, the junction kept 7 bases outside the gene matches. The CDR3 loop spans 16 amino acids. CDR1 SGDLS and CDR2 YYNGEE come from the germline V gene. Here the CDR3 reads CASSVSTGGGYNEQFF. CDR3 sequence (DNA): TGTGCCAGCAGCGTTTCAACAGGGGGAGGCTACAATGAGCAGTTCTTC.

The chain joins TRBV27 to TRBJ2-1, with TRBD2 identical over 10 bases. The CDR3 covers 14 residues. Germline CDR1 reads MNHEY; CDR2 reads SMNVEV (reference sequence). Trimming at V came to 0 bases and at J to 9 bases, leaving 2 bases not matched to a gene. The CDR3: CASSLSGLAREQFF. CDR3 nucleotide sequence: TGTGCCAGCAGTTTATCGGGACTAGCGCGTGAGCAGTTCTTC.

The chain recombines TRBV12-5 with TRBJ2-1; TRBD2 matches at 9 bases. The J segment lost 0 bases and the V segment lost 0 bases, leaving 15 bases of the junction unmatched. CDR3 size: 21 residues. Per germline, CDR1 LGHNT and CDR2 FRNRAP. The CDR3 is CASGLVPGGLAGNPSYNEQFF. Written as DNA, the CDR3 is TGTGCTAGTGGTTTGGTACCGGGTGGGCTAGCGGGAAATCCCTCCTACAATGAGCAGTTCTTC.

The chain employs TRBV5-1 and TRBJ2-1; the match to TRBD2 covers 7 bases. Trimming at V came to 2 bases and at J to 5 bases, leaving 4 bases not matched to a gene. Looked up from germline, CDR1 is SGHRS and CDR2 is YFSETQ. The CDR3 has 14 amino acids. This chain's CDR3 is CASSFSGSNNEQFF. The DNA for the CDR3 is TGCGCCAGCAGCTTTAGCGGGTCAAACAATGAGCAGTTCTTC.